Listed below are T cell receptor beta chains from one sample, sequenced in a study of tumor-infiltrating lymphocytes in oesophageal squamous cell carcinoma. Via MiXCR, TCRdb re-called the PCR reads, giving one row per CDR3 protein. The sample gives some 15,000 distinct CDR3 sequences, roughly 45% of which show up once; around 41% is in the top ten. Sequences were obtained from blood. The receptors shown here come from a female donor with esophageal squamous cell carcinoma. Both conserved end residues are part of each CDR3. Each record gives: V gene, J gene, D gene, clone size, CDR3 DNA, CDR3 protein. A D gene is named only where the DNA matches it firmly. Some rows have no size entry. The others give once, few or many, or a class for an expanded clone.

TRBV7-2	TRBJ2-1	-	large	TGTGCCAGCAGCTCCAAGGGCGGGCATGAGCAGTTCTTC	CASSSKGGHEQFF
TRBV7-2	TRBJ1-2	-	-	TGTGCCAGCAGCTTAGAGAGCAGAGGGGGCTACACCTTC	CASSLESRGGYTF
TRBV7-6	TRBJ2-3	-	-	TGTGCCAGCAGCTTCGGCACAGATACGCAGTATTTT	CASSFGTDTQYF
TRBV6-1	TRBJ2-7	TRBD2	many	TGTGCCAGCAGTGAGCGGGGGTGGCTAGCGGGAGTTGGCGACTACGAGCAGTACTTC	CASSERGWLAGVGDYEQYF
TRBV12-3/TRBV12-4	TRBJ1-2	-	-	TGTGCCAGCAGTCGTCGGCCGGAATTCTTTTTC	CASSRRPEFFF
TRBV28	TRBJ1-5	-	many	TGTGCCAGCAGTTTCAGAGGGGACCAGCATTTT	CASSFRGDQHF
TRBV10-3	TRBJ2-7	-	-	TGTGCCATCAGGGGCGGGACCGAGCAGTACTTC	CAIRGGTEQYF
TRBV11-2	TRBJ2-7	-	many	TGTGCCAGCAGCTTAGTGCTGGGCAGCTCCTACGAGCAGTACTTC	CASSLVLGSSYEQYF
TRBV12-3/TRBV12-4	TRBJ1-4	TRBD1	-	TGTGCCAGCAGATCCGGAGGACAGGGTCATGAAAAACTGTTTTTT	CASRSGGQGHEKLFF
TRBV5-1	TRBJ2-7	TRBD1	many	TGCGCCAGCAGCTTGGAGTGGGACAGTTCCTACGAGCAGTACTTC	CASSLEWDSSYEQYF
TRBV7-6	TRBJ2-1	-	few	TGTGCCAGCAGCTTTCAGTCGTACAATGAGCAGTTCTTC	CASSFQSYNEQFF
TRBV7-2	TRBJ2-5	-	few	TGTGCCAGCACCCTCTTAGGGGGGACCCAGTACTTC	CASTLLGGTQYF
TRBV2	TRBJ1-1	-	-	TGTGCCAGCAGTGAAGCGGTGATGGGGGCTGAAGCTTTCTTT	CASSEAVMGAEAFF
TRBV24-1	TRBJ2-3	TRBD1	-	TGTGCCACCAGTGATGACAGGGGAAATACGCAGTATTTT	CATSDDRGNTQYF
TRBV28	TRBJ2-1	TRBD2	few	TGTGCCAGCAGTACAAGGACTAGTCCGTTGAATGAGCAGTTCTTC	CASSTRTSPLNEQFF
TRBV7-3	TRBJ2-5	TRBD2	many	TGTGCCAGCAGCCCAGGGACTAGCGATCTCGAGACCCAGTACTTC	CASSPGTSDLETQYF
TRBV7-2	TRBJ2-5	-	-	TGTGCCAGCAGCTTAGTTTTGGTCCAAGGGACCCAGTACTTC	CASSLVLVQGTQYF
TRBV24-1	TRBJ2-5	-	-	TGTGCCACCAGTGAACTTAGTGGGAAAGAGCAGGTCTTC	CATSELSGKEQVF
TRBV6-2/TRBV6-3	TRBJ2-2	-	many	TGTGCCAGCGGGGGGGCTGGACTATTCGGGGAGCTGTTTTTT	CASGGAGLFGELFF
TRBV5-1	TRBJ2-3	TRBD2	many	TGCGCCAGCAGCTGGGGACTAGCGACAGATACGCAGTATTTT	CASSWGLATDTQYF
TRBV28	TRBJ2-3	TRBD2	few	TGTGCCAGCAGTTCGACTAGCGGGAGGGAGGCAGATACGCAGTATTTT	CASSSTSGREADTQYF
TRBV12-2	TRBJ2-1	-	-	TGTGCAAGTCGTCTTCACAGGGGGTCCACAGGCTTC	CASRLHRGSTGF
TRBV7-2	TRBJ2-5	TRBD2	few	TGTGCCAGCAGCTTAGGTGGCGGGGGGGCGGGGGAGACCCAGTACTTC	CASSLGGGGAGETQYF
TRBV5-1	TRBJ2-1	-	-	TGCGCCAGCAGCTTGTTGGGCCAGGGGACTCTCCCCAATGAGCAGTTCTTC	CASSLLGQGTLPNEQFF
TRBV7-2	TRBJ2-1	-	medium-sized	TGTGCCAGCAGCTTGTACGGGATCAATGAGCAGTTCTTC	CASSLYGINEQFF
TRBV12-3/TRBV12-4	TRBJ2-1	TRBD2	medium-sized	TGTGCCAGCAGCCATGCCTGGGGGGGTGCCTACAATGAGCAGTTCTTC	CASSHAWGGAYNEQFF
TRBV12-3/TRBV12-4	TRBJ2-3	-	medium-sized	TGTGCCAGCAGCTACCAGCCTAAAAAAACAGATACGCAGTATTTT	CASSYQPKKTDTQYF
TRBV28	TRBJ2-1	TRBD2	-	TGTGCCAGCAGTTGGACTAGCGGGACTTACAATGAGCAGTTCTTC	CASSWTSGTYNEQFF